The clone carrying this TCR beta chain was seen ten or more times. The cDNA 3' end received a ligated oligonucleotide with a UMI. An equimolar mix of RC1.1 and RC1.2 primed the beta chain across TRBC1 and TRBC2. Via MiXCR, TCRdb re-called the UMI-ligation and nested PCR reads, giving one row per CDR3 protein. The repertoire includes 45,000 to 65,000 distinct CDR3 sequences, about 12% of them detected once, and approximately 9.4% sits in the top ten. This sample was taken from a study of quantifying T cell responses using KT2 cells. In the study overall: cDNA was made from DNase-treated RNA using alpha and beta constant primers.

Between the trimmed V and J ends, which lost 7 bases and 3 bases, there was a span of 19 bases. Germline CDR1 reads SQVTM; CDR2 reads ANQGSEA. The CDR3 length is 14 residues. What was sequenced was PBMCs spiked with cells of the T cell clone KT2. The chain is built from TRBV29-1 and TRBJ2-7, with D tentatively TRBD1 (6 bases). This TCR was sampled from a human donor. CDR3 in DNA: TGCAGCGCACGACAGGCGATAAACCACTACGAGCAGTACTTC. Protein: CSARQAINHYEQYF.